This is a list of T cell receptor beta chains from one sample in a study of shared clonotypes between healthy human individuals. TCRdb keeps only in-frame clones here, not all; method: immunoSEQ multiplex PCR. Among around 500,000 clones listed, around 79% were seen once. Sample: PBMCs. Every receptor here comes from a woman in her forties in good health. Some clones in this sample may be carry-over from other donors' samples. Each CDR3 is given with its conserved first and last residue. Fields, in order: J gene, V gene, clone size, D gene, CDR3 DNA, CDR3 protein. A D gene is named only where the DNA matches it firmly. Size values are once, few and many counts, or a class for expanded clones, and some rows have none.

J: TRBJ2-2; V: TRBV27; size: .; D: TRBD2; DNA: TGTGCCAGCAGTTTACTCCCTGGGACTAGCCTCCCCGGGGAGCTGTTTTTT; CDR3: CASSLLPGTSLPGELFF
J: TRBJ2-7; V: TRBV11-2; size: .; D: TRBD2; DNA: TGTGCCAGCAGCTCCCAGACTAGCGGGTTGTCCTACGAGCAGTACTTC; CDR3: CASSSQTSGLSYEQYF
J: TRBJ2-7; V: TRBV4-3; size: .; D: TRBD2; DNA: TGCGCCAGCAGCCAAGATTGGAGACGGAGCGGGAGGAGGGACGAGCAGTACTTC; CDR3: CASSQDWRRSGRRDEQYF
J: TRBJ2-2; V: TRBV19; size: few; D: .; DNA: TGTGCCAGTAGTCTTCGGGGTGCCGGGGAGCTGTTTTTT; CDR3: CASSLRGAGELFF
J: TRBJ1-1; V: TRBV23-1; size: .; D: .; DNA: TGCGCCAGCAGTCAAGAGGTTGAAGCTTTCTTT; CDR3: CASSQEVEAFF
J: TRBJ2-7; V: TRBV7-8; size: .; D: .; DNA: TGTGCCAGCAGCTTAGACGGCTATCACTCCTACGAGCAGTACTTC; CDR3: CASSLDGYHSYEQYF
J: TRBJ2-7; V: TRBV7-2; size: .; D: TRBD2; DNA: TGTGCCAGCAGCTTACGGGGCGGGAGTTGGGGACGCTACGAGCAGTACTTC; CDR3: CASSLRGGSWGRYEQYF
J: TRBJ2-1; V: TRBV7-9; size: .; D: TRBD2; DNA: TGTGCCAGCAGCCCCCCGGGAGGGCCCCACAATGAGCAGTTCTTC; CDR3: CASSPPGGPHNEQFF
J: TRBJ1-1; V: TRBV9; size: once; D: .; DNA: TGTGCCAGCAGCATTCACAGTTCCGACACTGAAGCTTTCTTT; CDR3: CASSIHSSDTEAFF
J: TRBJ2-3; V: TRBV6-4; size: .; D: .; DNA: TGTGCCAGCAGTGATGGGGGGAAGAGCACAGATACGCAGTATTTT; CDR3: CASSDGGKSTDTQYF
J: TRBJ2-1; V: TRBV6-1; size: few; D: .; DNA: TGTGCCAGCAGGAGATTCCTCTCCTCCTACAATGAGCAGTTCTTC; CDR3: CASRRFLSSYNEQFF
J: TRBJ1-1; V: TRBV18; size: .; D: .; DNA: TGTGCCAGCTCACCAGGCTGGACTGAAGCTTTCTTT; CDR3: CASSPGWTEAFF
J: TRBJ1-1; V: TRBV7-8; size: .; D: .; DNA: TGTGCCAGCAGCTTAGGATGGGGTAGGGGCACTGAAGCTTTCTTT; CDR3: CASSLGWGRGTEAFF
J: TRBJ1-2; V: TRBV9; size: .; D: .; DNA: TGTGCCAGCAGCACACGGACGGGCAATTATGGCTACACCTTC; CDR3: CASSTRTGNYGYTF
J: TRBJ2-3; V: TRBV28; size: .; D: TRBD1; DNA: TGTGCCAGCAGGACAGGGGGTGCCCCAGATACGCAGTATTTT; CDR3: CASRTGGAPDTQYF
J: TRBJ2-5; V: TRBV7-3; size: few; D: TRBD2; DNA: TGTGCCAGCAGCCCGCTAGCGGGTGAAAAGACCCAGTACTTC; CDR3: CASSPLAGEKTQYF
J: TRBJ2-7; V: TRBV5-4; size: .; D: .; DNA: TGTGCCAGCAGCTTGGGTGTGGAGGGGGGAAAGCAGTACTTC; CDR3: CASSLGVEGGKQYF
J: TRBJ1-1; V: TRBV11-3; size: .; D: .; DNA: TGTGCCAGCAAAGGGGAGGGGGAGACTGAAGCTTTCTTT; CDR3: CASKGEGETEAFF
J: TRBJ1-1; V: TRBV5-1; size: .; D: .; DNA: TGCGCCAGCAGCTTGGGGCACAGACTAAACACTGAAGCTTTCTTT; CDR3: CASSLGHRLNTEAFF
J: TRBJ2-5; V: TRBV19; size: .; D: TRBD2; DNA: TGTGCCAGTAGTATTATGCTAGCGGGAGGAGAGACCCAGTACTTC; CDR3: CASSIMLAGGETQYF